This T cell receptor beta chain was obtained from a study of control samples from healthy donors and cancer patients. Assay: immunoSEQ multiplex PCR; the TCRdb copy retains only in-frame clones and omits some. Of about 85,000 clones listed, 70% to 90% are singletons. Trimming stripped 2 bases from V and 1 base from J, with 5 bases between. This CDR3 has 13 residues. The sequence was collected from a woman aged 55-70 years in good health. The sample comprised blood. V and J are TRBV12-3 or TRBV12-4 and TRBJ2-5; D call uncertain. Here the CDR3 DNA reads TGTGCCAGCAGTTTACGTTCCCAAGAGACCCAGTACTTC. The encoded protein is CASSLRSQETQYF.